This is a list of T cell receptor beta chains from one sample in a study of cytomegalovirus exposure and HLA in healthy donors. Produced via immunoSEQ multiplex PCR; TCRdb's table is partial and in-frame only. Of 150,000 or so clones in the sample, 80% are singletons; the top ten hold approximately 1.3%. The sequenced sample consisted of PBMCs. These receptors were obtained from a man aged 25-45 years in good health and CMV-seronegative. Both conserved end residues are trimmed from each CDR3. Fields, in order: J gene, D gene, V gene, CDR3 protein. D genes are given only for firm matches.

TRBJ2-7,TRBD2,TRBV11-2,ASSLPTGTSIYEQY
TRBJ2-1,.,TRBV9,ASSPIGSSLTNEQF
TRBJ1-4,TRBD1,TRBV6-6,ASRSLDRGVEKLF
TRBJ1-2,.,TRBV28,ASSLSQVNYGYT
TRBJ2-7,.,TRBV6-4,ARAAVRGGNEQY
TRBJ2-7,TRBD2,TRBV5-8,ASKVLAGGQGG
TRBJ2-7,TRBD2,TRBV9,ASSVGVSGVSYEQY
TRBJ2-3,TRBD2,TRBV7-2,ASSLRGGTSRSVDTQY
.,.,TRBV4-3,ASSQDSTYEQY
TRBJ1-2,.,TRBV10-3,AISEWSDYGYT
TRBJ2-1,.,TRBV5-1,ASSLISTRDYNEQF
TRBJ2-2,TRBD2,TRBV7-9,SSRSSGSSNTGELF
TRBJ2-1,.,TRBV5-3,ARSLVNGNEQF
TRBJ2-3,TRBD2,TRBV11-3,ASSPDSGSFSDTQY
TRBJ2-7,TRBD1,TRBV6-6,ASSLIPGQSTYEQY
TRBJ2-5,TRBD1,TRBV7-9,ASSPQGALLETQY
TRBJ1-2,.,TRBV28,ASSSGGALDYGYT
TRBJ1-1,.,TRBV9,ASSVATDPGGEAF
TRBJ2-5,TRBD1,TRBV27,ASSLEGRAQGARETQY
TRBJ2-2,TRBD2,TRBV11-3,ASSETGEAGGELF
TRBJ1-2,.,TRBV30,ASEGSNYGYT
TRBJ2-3,TRBD1,TRBV5-6,ASSLGQGIPQY
TRBJ1-5,.,TRBV6-5,ASRPQSERPQH
.,.,TRBV30,AWSTLQHYEQY
TRBJ1-1,.,TRBV27,ASSSTGNLEAF
TRBJ1-2,TRBD1,TRBV28,ASSVMGTGEGYT
TRBJ2-5,.,TRBV19,ASSIDTGFGQETQY
TRBJ1-4,.,TRBV29-1,SVVGGANEKLF
TRBJ2-1,TRBD2,TRBV7-3,ASSSPGLAGTVGNEQF
TRBJ1-1,.,TRBV7-6,ASSLTGGGTEAF
TRBJ1-2,.,TRBV30,AWRMRTSDGYT
TRBJ1-1,.,TRBV30,AWSSLTGRTEAF
TRBJ1-1,.,TRBV5-4,ASSLAGGANTEAF
TRBJ1-2,TRBD1,TRBV6-4,ASSQTGTGLYGYT
TRBJ1-4,.,TRBV6-1,ASRTGANEKLF
TRBJ1-1,.,TRBV5-4,ASSFGEDTEAF
TRBJ2-5,TRBD2,TRBV15,ATSTPSGRNQETQY
TRBJ2-5,.,TRBV30,AWTPSAETQY
TRBJ1-4,TRBD1,TRBV30,AWKGRGQSGTNEKLF
TRBJ2-3,TRBD2,TRBV4-1,ASRFSGGGKTLIDSGTQY
TRBJ2-1,TRBD2,TRBV19,ASSIGIAGDIEQF
TRBJ2-7,.,TRBV6-5,ASSHQAGPYEQY
TRBJ2-3,.,TRBV6-1,ASSVEISTDTQY
TRBJ2-3,.,TRBV7-9,ASSPRLADTDTQY
TRBJ2-5,TRBD2,TRBV19,ASRTSGGTQETQY
TRBJ1-5,TRBD1,TRBV5-1,ASREVTGGDQPQH
TRBJ1-6,.,TRBV19,ASTRGEGLRSPLH
TRBJ2-7,TRBD2,TRBV27,ASSPRGSGATYEQY
TRBJ2-3,.,TRBV19,ASRISREDTQY